This section outlines one T cell receptor (beta chain) sequence together with its context. Its antigen remains unknown. The sample is drawn from a study of cytomegalovirus exposure and HLA in healthy donors. Study details: Early released data comprised tens of millions of unique TCRs from HLA-typed donors. Overall study results and limits: Follow-up analysis found HLA locus-dependent TCR association rates, highest for DRB1 and lowest for HLA-C. Overall, approximately 180 TCR beta chains were annotated as cytomegalovirus-associated. Most observed TCR sequences were rare, whereas some public TCRs were detected in many donors.

Primers: 60 Vbeta forward and 13 Jbeta reverse. Here immunoSEQ multiplex PCR was the method, and the copy in TCRdb shows in-frame clones only, minus some. The repertoire has under 200,000 clones, less than 85% of them found once; the top ten carry roughly 1.4%. Germline CDR1 is SGDLS and CDR2 is YYNGEE. The CDR3 runs to 17 residues. V lost 3 bases, J lost 8 bases, and 11 bases stayed unmatched. The sequence was obtained from a man aged 55 to 70 in good health and CMV-seronegative. V is TRBV9 and J is TRBJ2-1, with 13 positions matching TRBD2. The source material was PBMCs. Here the CDR3 reads CASSARQGLAGIDEQFF. The CDR3 DNA reads as TGTGCCAGCAGCGCCCGACAGGGACTAGCGGGAATCGATGAGCAGTTCTTC.